This T cell receptor beta chain was captured in a study of shared clonotypes between healthy human individuals. Libraries were prepared by immunoSEQ multiplex PCR; TCRdb keeps only in-frame clonotypes and omits some of them. This sample yields around 480,000 clones, of which over 60% are seen a single time; around 12% belongs to the top ten. In germline, CDR1 is SEHNR, CDR2 FQNEAQ (reference sequence). This CDR3 has 15 residues. Trimming shortened V by 5 bases and J by 0 bases, and 14 bases separated the two germline ends. The donors were adults (healthy and HIV-negative) with no recent acute infections or vaccinations.

This TCR was sampled from a woman aged 40 to 50 in good health. Some clones in this sample may be carry-over from other donors' samples. The chain carries TRBV7-9 and TRBJ2-7, with D tentatively TRBD2 (6 bases). The sample was PBMCs. Here the CDR3 DNA reads TGTGCCAGCAGCCATAGCGGAGCCTACTCCTACGAGCAGTACTTC. It codes for CASSHSGAYSYEQYF.